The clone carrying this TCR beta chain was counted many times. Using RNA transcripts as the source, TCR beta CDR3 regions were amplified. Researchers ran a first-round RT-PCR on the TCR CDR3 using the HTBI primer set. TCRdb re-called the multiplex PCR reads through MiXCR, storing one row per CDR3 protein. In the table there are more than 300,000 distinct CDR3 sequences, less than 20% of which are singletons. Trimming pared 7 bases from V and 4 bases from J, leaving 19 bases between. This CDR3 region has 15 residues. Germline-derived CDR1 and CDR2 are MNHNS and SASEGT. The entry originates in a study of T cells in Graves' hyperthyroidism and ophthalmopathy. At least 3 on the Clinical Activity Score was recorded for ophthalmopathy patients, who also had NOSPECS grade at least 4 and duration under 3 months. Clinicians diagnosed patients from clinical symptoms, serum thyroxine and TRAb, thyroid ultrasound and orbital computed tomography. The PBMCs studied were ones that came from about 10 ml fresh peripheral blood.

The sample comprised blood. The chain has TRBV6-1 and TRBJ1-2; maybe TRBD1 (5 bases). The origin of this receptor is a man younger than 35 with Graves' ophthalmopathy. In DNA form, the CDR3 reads TGTGCCAGCACCACGGGGGAGGGGACCCCCTATGGCTACACCTTC. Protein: CASTTGEGTPYGYTF.